This is a list of T cell receptor beta chains from one sample in a study of cytomegalovirus exposure and HLA in healthy donors. The repertoire was sequenced with immunoSEQ multiplex PCR; TCRdb's copy has only in-frame clones and lacks some. Of approximately 80,000 clones in the sample, 70% to 75% were seen once. The material sequenced was PBMCs. The receptors derive from a man aged 55 to 70 in good health and CMV-seronegative. The CDR3 runs from the conserved cysteine through the conserved F or W. D genes are given only for firm matches. Part of the rows lack a size; the others show once, few, many or a class for expanded clones.

D	J	length	size	V	CDR3	DNA
-	TRBJ2-3	13	-	TRBV4-1	CASSQDPSVTQYF	TGCGCCAGCAGCCAAGATCCGAGCGTTACGCAGTATTTT
TRBD2	TRBJ2-3	16	-	TRBV7-7	CASSPGTSLQADTQYF	TGTGCCAGCAGCCCCGGGACTAGCCTCCAGGCGGATACGCAGTATTTT
TRBD1	TRBJ1-6	15	-	TRBV7-9	CASSTRTGGNSPLHF	TGTGCCAGCAGCACCCGGACAGGGGGGAATTCACCCCTCCACTTT
-	TRBJ1-2	14	-	TRBV21-1	CASSKGGGTYGYTF	TGTGCCAGCAGCAAAGGGGGGGGGACGTATGGCTACACCTTC
TRBD2	TRBJ2-7	14	-	TRBV5-6	CASSRRGAGYEQYF	TGTGCCAGCAGCCGGCGGGGGGCCGGCTACGAGCAGTACTTC
-	TRBJ1-5	18	-	TRBV2	CASSKPDDRTYSNQPQHF	TGTGCCAGCAGTAAACCGGACGACAGGACATATAGCAATCAGCCCCAGCATTTT
TRBD1	TRBJ1-2	15	-	TRBV14	CASSHPDRPNYGYTF	TGTGCCAGCAGCCACCCGGACAGGCCTAACTATGGCTACACCTTC
TRBD1	TRBJ1-2	15	-	TRBV5-1	CASSWGTASDYGYTF	TGCGCCAGCAGCTGGGGGACAGCGTCAGACTATGGCTACACCTTC
TRBD2	TRBJ2-1	13	many	TRBV6-1	CASSSGVDNEQFF	TGTGCCAGCAGCAGCGGGGTGGACAATGAGCAGTTCTTC
TRBD1	TRBJ1-2	17	-	TRBV7-9	CSSSSRGLGQGANGYTF	TGTTCCAGCAGCTCCCGGGGCCTGGGACAGGGGGCAAATGGCTACACCTTC
-	TRBJ1-4	15	-	TRBV9	CASSAAGGGGEKLFF	TGTGCCAGCAGCGCCGCGGGGGGGGGAGGTGAAAAACTGTTTTTT
-	TRBJ2-2	13	-	TRBV10-3	CAISDLNTGELFF	TGTGCCATCAGTGATCTCAACACCGGGGAGCTGTTTTTT
TRBD1	TRBJ1-2	13	-	TRBV2	CASRRQGNYGYTF	TGTGCCAGCAGACGACAGGGGAACTATGGCTACACCTTC
-	TRBJ2-7	15	-	TRBV5-1	CASSLWTGSGIEQYF	TGCGCCAGCAGCTTGTGGACGGGGTCCGGCATCGAGCAGTACTTC
TRBD1	TRBJ2-1	13	-	TRBV13	CASSHRGLNEQFF	TGTGCCAGCAGCCACAGGGGTTTGAATGAGCAGTTCTTC
-	TRBJ2-7	13	-	TRBV10-2	CASTRQASYEQYF	TGCGCCAGCACGAGACAGGCTTCCTACGAGCAGTACTTC
-	TRBJ2-7	13	few	TRBV10-3	CASKGRGGYEQYF	TGTGCCAGCAAAGGGAGGGGGGGCTACGAGCAGTACTTC
TRBD1	TRBJ1-2	11	-	TRBV29-1	CSVGDSVGYTF	TGCAGCGTTGGGGACAGTGTGGGCTACACCTTC
-	TRBJ1-1	13	few	TRBV5-5	CASIIRGSTEAFF	TGTGCCAGCATTATCAGGGGTTCCACTGAAGCTTTCTTT
TRBD1	TRBJ2-7	15	-	TRBV4-1	CASSQGEGRGYEQYF	TGCGCCAGCAGCCAAGGAGAGGGCAGGGGGTACGAGCAGTACTTC
-	TRBJ2-7	12	medium-sized	TRBV27	CASSPGPGGQYF	TGTGCCAGCAGTCCCGGCCCCGGCGGGCAGTACTTC
-	TRBJ1-6	13	-	TRBV30	CAWADSYNSPLHF	TGTGCCTGGGCCGACAGCTATAATTCACCCCTCCACTTT
-	TRBJ2-7	13	once	TRBV5-1	CASSLTDSHEQYF	TGCGCCAGCAGCTTGACGGACAGCCACGAGCAGTACTTC
TRBD2	TRBJ2-5	15	-	TRBV19	CASSRLAGGGETQYF	TGTGCCAGTAGCCGACTAGCGGGGGGCGGAGAGACCCAGTACTTC
-	TRBJ1-1	14	few	TRBV19	CASSPPGWNTEAFF	TGTGCCAGTAGTCCTCCCGGGTGGAACACTGAAGCTTTCTTT
TRBD1	TRBJ1-4	16	-	TRBV2	CASSDNSGTGLEKLFF	TGTGCCAGCAGTGATAACTCCGGGACAGGGCTCGAAAAACTGTTTTTT
-	TRBJ1-2	12	-	TRBV29-1	CSVDPGNYGYTF	TGCAGCGTTGACCCGGGTAACTATGGCTACACCTTC
-	TRBJ1-1	12	-	TRBV19	CASTPGGAEAFF	TGTGCCAGTACCCCAGGAGGAGCTGAAGCTTTCTTT
TRBD2	TRBJ2-7	16	-	TRBV30	CAWGRPRTSGGYEQYF	TGTGCCTGGGGGCGCCCAAGGACTAGCGGGGGGTACGAGCAGTACTTC
TRBD2	TRBJ2-1	15	-	TRBV6-5	CASRISGAAYNEQFF	TGTGCCAGCAGAATTAGCGGGGCCGCCTACAATGAGCAGTTCTTC
-	TRBJ2-4	20	once	TRBV7-7	CASRVCRPEGSALAKNIQYF	TGTGCTAGCAGAGTATGCCGGCCGGAAGGCAGCGCACTAGCCAAAAACATTCAGTACTTC
TRBD2	TRBJ2-1	15	-	TRBV5-6	CASSVAGGSYNEQFF	TGTGCCAGCAGCGTCGCGGGGGGCTCCTACAATGAGCAGTTCTTC
TRBD1	TRBJ2-1	14	-	TRBV6-5	CATGFGQGYNEQFF	TGTGCCACCGGATTTGGACAGGGGTACAATGAGCAGTTCTTC
-	TRBJ2-7	11	-	TRBV6-1	CASSEYYEQYF	TGTGCCAGCAGTGAATACTACGAGCAGTACTTC
-	TRBJ2-7	11	-	TRBV7-9	CASSEAYEQYF	TGTGCCAGCAGCGAGGCCTACGAGCAGTACTTC
-	TRBJ2-7	14	once	TRBV19	CASSKGGPGDEQYF	TGTGCCAGTAGTAAGGGAGGCCCGGGAGACGAGCAGTACTTC
TRBD1	TRBJ2-7	14	-	TRBV5-1	CASETGTGTYEQYF	TGCGCAAGTGAAACCGGGACAGGCACCTACGAGCAGTACTTC
TRBD1	TRBJ2-7	14	-	TRBV18	CASSRDSALWEQYF	TGTGCCAGCTCACGGGACAGTGCTTTATGGGAGCAGTACTTC
TRBD2	TRBJ2-7	14	-	TRBV6-1	CAVPREGTGPEQYF	TGTGCCGTCCCTCGGGAGGGTACAGGCCCCGAGCAGTACTTC
-	TRBJ1-1	13	few	TRBV13	CASSRQRNTEAFF	TGTGCCAGCAGTCGACAGCGAAACACTGAAGCTTTCTTT
-	TRBJ1-1	12	-	TRBV19	CASSSREPEAFF	TGTGCCAGTAGTTCGAGGGAACCTGAAGCTTTCTTT
TRBD2	TRBJ2-5	18	once	TRBV27	CASSQSLLAGGVQETQYF	TGTGCCAGCAGTCAAAGCCTCCTAGCGGGGGGAGTACAAGAGACCCAGTACTTC
TRBD1	TRBJ1-1	16	-	TRBV9	CASSVDLGQGNTEAFF	TGTGCCAGCAGCGTAGACCTAGGACAGGGGAACACTGAAGCTTTCTTT
-	TRBJ1-4	13	-	TRBV6-4	CASSSEMNEKLFF	TGTGCCAGCAGTTCCGAGATGAATGAAAAACTGTTTTTT
-	TRBJ1-2	10	few	TRBV2	CASARLVYTF	TGTGCCAGCGCCCGGTTGGTCTACACCTTC
-	TRBJ1-2	14	-	TRBV19	CASSPRATNYGYTF	TGTGCCAGTAGTCCCAGGGCTACTAACTATGGCTACACCTTC
TRBD1	TRBJ1-2	15	-	TRBV9	CASSVGDRVGYGYTF	TGTGCCAGCAGCGTAGGTGACAGGGTAGGCTATGGCTACACCTTC
TRBD1	TRBJ2-2	19	-	TRBV4-1	CASSQDPTKQGAETGELFF	TGCGCCAGCAGCCAAGACCCGACGAAACAGGGGGCTGAGACCGGGGAGCTGTTTTTT
-	TRBJ1-1	14	-	TRBV2	CASSRQSKNTEAFF	TGTGCCAGCAGTCGACAGTCGAAGAACACTGAAGCTTTCTTT
-	TRBJ1-1	16	-	TRBV5-1	CASSPFGDHFNTEAFF	TGCGCCAGCAGCCCCTTTGGAGACCATTTTAACACTGAAGCTTTCTTT
-	TRBJ2-1	15	-	TRBV5-1	CASSLDLSGQNEQFF	TGCGCCAGCAGCTTAGACCTTAGCGGACAAAATGAGCAGTTCTTC